These 17 T cell receptor beta chains were all obtained from the same sample, sequenced in a study of OX40 agonist ivuxolimab in advanced cancers. TCRdb's table, derived via immunoSEQ multiplex PCR, lists solely in-frame clones and lacks some. The sample has 15,000 to 25,000 clones; roughly three quarters are singletons. The specimen was CD4+ or CD8+ T cells sorted from blood, collected in a trial of the OX40 agonist ivuxolimab. All receptors come from an adult with an advanced solid tumor such as melanoma, head and neck, liver or kidney cancer.

The chain uses TRBV18 and TRBJ1-3; D call uncertain. The CDR3 is 13 amino acids. Trimming cost V 3 bases and J 4 bases, with 7 bases left between them. Germline V gene data show CDR1 as KGHSH and CDR2 as LQKENI. The CDR3 nucleotides are TGTGCCAGCTCACCGGGAAAGGGAAACACCATATATTTT. Translated: CASSPGKGNTIYF.

The count of this clone is one. The germline gene is not matched at one end of the junction; a read error may be the cause. The chain carries TRBV28 and TRBJ2-3, with TRBD2 identical over 10 bases. This CDR3 has 12 amino acids. CDR1 is MDHEN, CDR2 SYDVKM, per germline. The CDR3 DNA sequence: TGTGCCAGCAGGCTAGCGGGAGAAGATTGGGATTTT. Amino acids: CASRLAGEDWDF.

The gene calls are TRBV5-4 and TRBJ2-7, with 8 positions matching TRBD2. After removal of 5 bases from V and 7 bases from J, the junction contained 20 bases not matched to a gene. CDR1 and CDR2 (germline): SGHNT, YYREEE (reference sequence). The CDR3 is 17 amino acids. CDR3 amino acids: CASRPDVKSGRTGEQYF. The CDR3 nucleotides are TGTGCCAGCAGACCTGACGTTAAGAGCGGGAGAACGGGTGAGCAGTACTTC.

This clone is medium-sized (0.01 to 0.1%) within its sample. This sequence joins TRBV6-6 and TRBJ2-1, with D perhaps TRBD1 (6 bases). CDR1 MNHNY and CDR2 SVGAGI come from the germline V gene (reference sequence). The length of the CDR3 is 14 residues. V was pared by 8 bases and J by 8 bases, with 19 bases between. CDR3 sequence: CASGGQGQGYEQFF. The CDR3 bases are TGTGCCAGCGGCGGGCAGGGGCAGGGCTATGAGCAGTTCTTC.

V and J are TRBV28 and TRBJ2-3, with TRBD1 matching 7 bases. The germline CDR1 and CDR2 sequences are MDHEN and SYDVKM. V lost 5 bases and J lost 2; bases outside the gene matches: 10. This CDR3 contains 16 residues. The CDR3 loop reads CASSVGQVEVTDTQYF. The CDR3 DNA is TGTGCCAGCAGTGTCGGACAGGTCGAGGTCACAGATACGCAGTATTTT.

By share, this clone ranks as medium-sized. The CDR3 sequence is CASSVSGGGDYNEQFF. The CDR3 DNA is TGTGCCAGCAGTGTGAGCGGGGGAGGGGACTACAATGAGCAGTTCTTC. The chain couples TRBV27 to TRBJ2-1, with TRBD2 matching over 8 bases. Germline V gives CDR1 MNHEY, CDR2 SMNVEV (reference sequence). V was pared by 5 bases and J by 3 bases, with 9 bases of the junction left unmatched. The CDR3 totals 16 residues.

The chain recombines TRBV7-8 with TRBJ2-7, with D tentatively TRBD1 (6 bases). V was cut by 7 bases and J by 7 bases, with 17 bases left in between. The germline CDR1 and CDR2 sequences are SGHVS and FQNEAQ. This CDR3 region has 13 residues. CDR3 in DNA: TGTGCCAGCACCCGAGGCAGGGGCGGTGAGCAGTACTTC. Its translation is CASTRGRGGEQYF.

The J gene is TRBJ2-1, the V gene TRBV5-1; TRBD2 might be the D (5 bases). The germline CDR1 and CDR2 sequences are SGHRS and YFSETQ. CDR3 length: 15 residues. The V end lost 0 bases, the J end lost 7 bases, and 14 bases lay between the germline ends. This CDR3 reads CASSLVGGHTNEQFF. DNA of the CDR3: TGCGCCAGCAGCTTGGTTGGCGGGCACACGAATGAGCAGTTCTTC.

This sequence joins TRBV2 and TRBJ2-7; maybe TRBD1 (5 bases). This CDR3 contains 15 residues. V gave up 3 bases and J gave up 7 bases, with 19 bases separating them. Germline V gene lookup returns CDR1 SNHLY and CDR2 FYNNEI. DNA for the CDR3: TGTGCCAGCAGTGACCCGACCCAGGACACGTCGGAGCAGTACTTC. Protein: CASSDPTQDTSEQYF.

The V gene is TRBV29-1, the J gene TRBJ2-1; maybe TRBD2 (5 bases). The CDR3 loop spans 14 amino acids. Germline V lookup: CDR1 SQVTM, CDR2 ANQGSEA. The germline V and J ends were trimmed by 7 bases and 0 bases, with 13 bases remaining between them. The CDR3 coding sequence is TGCAGCGGGTTAGCGACCAGCTCCTACAATGAGCAGTTCTTC. Its protein product is CSGLATSSYNEQFF.

This chain links TRBV7-7 with TRBJ2-3, with no clear D. Looked up from germline, CDR1 is SSHAT and CDR2 is FNYEAQ (reference sequence). Trimming removed 2 bases at V and 2 bases at J, with 11 bases between. This CDR3 is built from 15 residues. CDR3 in amino acids: CASSLSNSHTDTQYF. The CDR3 DNA is TGTGCCAGCAGCTTAAGCAACAGTCACACAGATACGCAGTATTTT.

Only one count was recorded for this clone. The chain recombines TRBV4-1 with TRBJ1-2; TRBD1 is a possible D gene (6 bases). The germline gives CDR1 MGHRA, CDR2 YSYEKL. Deletions cut 4 bases from V and 8 bases from J, with 20 bases between. The CDR3 extends over 15 amino acids. The CDR3 coding sequence is TGCGCCAGCAGCCCCTCCCTCGGACAGCACCTAGGCTACACCTTC. Amino acids: CASSPSLGQHLGYTF.

The V and J genes are TRBV7-3 and TRBJ2-5; possibly TRBD2 for D (5 bases). Germline V CDR1 and CDR2: SGHTA, FQGTGA. V was shortened by 3 bases and J by 5 bases, with 13 bases between the two germline ends. The CDR3 extends over 14 amino acids. CDR3 amino acids: CASSLGVGHETQYF. In nucleotides, the CDR3 is TGTGCCAGCAGCTTGGGAGTAGGCCATGAGACCCAGTACTTC.

J is TRBJ1-2 and V is TRBV4-1; possible D gene TRBD1, 6 bases. Looked up from germline, CDR1 is MGHRA and CDR2 is YSYEKL. Between the trimmed V and J ends, which lost 5 bases and 3 bases, there was a span of 13 bases. This CDR3 region has 14 residues. The CDR3 sequence: CASSLDSLDYGYTF. Here the CDR3 DNA reads TGCGCCAGCAGCTTGGACAGCCTGGACTATGGCTACACCTTC.

This clone was detected only once. The chain joins TRBV2 to TRBJ2-5; 7 bases are a match to TRBD2. This CDR3 spans 13 amino acids. V lost 8 bases, J lost 5 bases, and 8 bases stayed unmatched. Germline CDR1 is SNHLY and CDR2 is FYNNEI. CDR3 sequence reads: CASSSGGGETQYF. The CDR3 DNA reads as TGTGCCAGCTCCTCGGGGGGAGGGGAGACCCAGTACTTC. The full variable domain, with the rest looked up from reference TRBV2 and TRBJ2-5, is EPEVTQTPSHQVTQMGQEVILRCVPISNHLYFYWYRQILGQKVEFLVSFYNNEISEKSEIFDDQFSVERPDGSNFTLKIRSTKLEDSAMYFCASSSGGGETQYFGPGTRLLVL.

The genes are TRBV7-9 and TRBJ1-5; 9 bases agree with TRBD1. Germline V gives CDR1 SEHNR, CDR2 FQNEAQ (reference sequence). CDR3 length: 14 residues. The J segment lost 4 bases and the V segment lost 5 bases, leaving 3 bases of the junction unmatched. The CDR3 DNA sequence: TGTGCCAGCAGCCTGGACAGGGGTAATCAGCCCCAGCATTTT. This translates into CASSLDRGNQPQHF.

This clone was seen just once. Other nucleotide sequences in the sample specify the same CDR3. The gene calls are TRBV5-4 and TRBJ2-1, with D possibly TRBD2 on 7 matching bases. CDR1 and CDR2 (germline): SGHNT, YYREEE (reference sequence). The germline V and J ends were trimmed by 4 bases and 7 bases, with 12 bases remaining between them. The CDR3 covers 13 residues. CDR3 in DNA: TGTGCCAGCAGCCTTAGGGGGGGGAATGAGCAGTTCTTC. This sequence encodes CASSLRGGNEQFF.